This T cell receptor (beta chain) was sequenced for a study of control samples from healthy donors and cancer patients (dated by TCRdb to the early 2020s). On this clone itself: The antigen it recognizes is unknown. Per-nucleotide qualities are absent, and no much larger clonotype sits a single base away.

The library relied on the immunoSEQ multiplex PCR assay. TCRdb re-hosts the immuneACCESS table, in-frame sequences only. Its copies lack some clones; in the studies checked, an unresolved V gene accounts for under half of them, and the cause for the rest is not known. This sample holds about 55,000 clones; 90% to 97% were observed only once. Together, the top ten hold about 1% of the sample. The specimen sequenced was blood. The receptor's source is a woman between 18 and 30 years old in good health.

The DNA sequence is TGTGCCTGGAGTGTGGAGAGGACTGGGCTCTTTGGCAATGAGCAGTTCTTC. Its translation is CAWSVERTGLFGNEQFF. This sequence uses TRBV30 and TRBJ2-1, and the D gene may be TRBD2, 5 bases matching. V was cut back by 0 bases and J by 6 bases, leaving a gap of 21 bases between them. In the germline V gene (reference sequence), CDR1 corresponds to GTSNPN and CDR2 to SVGIG. Including the terminal cysteine and phenylalanine, the CDR3 comprises 17 residues. The kept DNA is CDR3 alone, 51 bases in frame from the first base. Here the CDR3 is joined to the reference TRBV30 and TRBJ2-1 genes, and the full variable domain is: SQTIHQWPATLVQPVGSPLSLECTVEGTSNPNLYWYRQAAGRGLQLLFYSVGIGQISSEVPQNLSASRPQDRQFILSSKKLLLSDSGFYLCAWSVERTGLFGNEQFFGPGTRLTVL.